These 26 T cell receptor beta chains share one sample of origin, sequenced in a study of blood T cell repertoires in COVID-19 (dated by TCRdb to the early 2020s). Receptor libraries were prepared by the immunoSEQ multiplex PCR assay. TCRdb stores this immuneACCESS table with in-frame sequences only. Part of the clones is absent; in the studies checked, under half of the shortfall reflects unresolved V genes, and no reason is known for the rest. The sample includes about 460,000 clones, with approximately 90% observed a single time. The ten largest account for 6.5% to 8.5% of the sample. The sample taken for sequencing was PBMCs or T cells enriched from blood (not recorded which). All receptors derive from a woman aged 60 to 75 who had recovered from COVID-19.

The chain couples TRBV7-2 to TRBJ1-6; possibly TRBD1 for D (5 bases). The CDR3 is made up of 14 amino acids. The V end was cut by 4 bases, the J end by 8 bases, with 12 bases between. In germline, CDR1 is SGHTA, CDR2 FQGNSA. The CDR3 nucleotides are TGTGCCAGCAGCTCCGCGGGGACGGATTCACCCCTCCACTTT. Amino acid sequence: CASSSAGTDSPLHF.

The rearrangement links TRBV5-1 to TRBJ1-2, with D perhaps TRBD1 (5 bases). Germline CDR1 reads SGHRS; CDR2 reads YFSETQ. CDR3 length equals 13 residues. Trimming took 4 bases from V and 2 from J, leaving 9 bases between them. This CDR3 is CASSPDSNYGYTF. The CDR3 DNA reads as TGCGCCAGCAGCCCCGACAGCAACTATGGCTACACCTTC.

The DNA of the CDR3 is TGTGCCAGCAGTCTACCCCCTAATAATGAAAAACTGTTTTTT. The encoded protein is CASSLPPNNEKLFF. V usage is TRBV9 and J usage is TRBJ1-4; D is undetermined. Trimming removed 5 bases at V and 4 bases at J, with 12 bases between. The CDR3 length is 14 residues. Germline V gene data show CDR1 as SGDLS and CDR2 as YYNGEE.

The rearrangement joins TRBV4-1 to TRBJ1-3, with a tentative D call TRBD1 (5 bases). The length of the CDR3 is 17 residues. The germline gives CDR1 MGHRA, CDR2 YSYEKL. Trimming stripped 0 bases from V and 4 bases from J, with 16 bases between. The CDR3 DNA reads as TGCGCCAGCAGCCAAGATAAGGGGTTATTCTGGGGAAACACCATATATTTT. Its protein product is CASSQDKGLFWGNTIYF.

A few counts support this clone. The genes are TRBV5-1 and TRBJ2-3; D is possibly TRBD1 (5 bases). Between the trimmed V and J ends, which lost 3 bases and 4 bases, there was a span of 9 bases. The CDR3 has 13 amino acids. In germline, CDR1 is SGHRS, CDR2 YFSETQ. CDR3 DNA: TGCGCCAGCAGCTATACAGGTCCAGATACGCAGTATTTT. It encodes CASSYTGPDTQYF.

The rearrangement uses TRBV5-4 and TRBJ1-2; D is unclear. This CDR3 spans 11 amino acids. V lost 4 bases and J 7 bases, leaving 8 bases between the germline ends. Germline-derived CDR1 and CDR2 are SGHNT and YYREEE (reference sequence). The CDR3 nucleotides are TGTGCCAGCAGCCTCTATACTGGCTACACCTTC. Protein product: CASSLYTGYTF. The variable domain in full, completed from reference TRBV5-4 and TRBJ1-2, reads ETGVTQSPTHLIKTRGQQVTLRCSSQSGHNTVSWYQQALGQGPQFIFQYYREEENGRGNFPPRFSGLQFPNYSSELNVNALELDDSALYLCASSLYTGYTFGSGTRLTVV.

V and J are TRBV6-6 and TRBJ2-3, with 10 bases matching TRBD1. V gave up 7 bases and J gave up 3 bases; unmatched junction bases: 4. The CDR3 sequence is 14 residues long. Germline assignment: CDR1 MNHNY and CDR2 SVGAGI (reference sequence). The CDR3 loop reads CASKDRGLTDTQYF. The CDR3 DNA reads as TGTGCCAGCAAAGACAGGGGGCTAACAGATACGCAGTATTTT.

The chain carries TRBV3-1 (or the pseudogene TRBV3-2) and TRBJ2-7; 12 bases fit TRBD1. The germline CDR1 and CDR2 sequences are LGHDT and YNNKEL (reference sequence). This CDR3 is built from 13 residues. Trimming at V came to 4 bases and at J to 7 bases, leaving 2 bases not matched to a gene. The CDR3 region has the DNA TGTGCCAGCAGCCGGGACAGGGGGCAAGAGCAGTACGTC. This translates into CASSRDRGQEQYV.

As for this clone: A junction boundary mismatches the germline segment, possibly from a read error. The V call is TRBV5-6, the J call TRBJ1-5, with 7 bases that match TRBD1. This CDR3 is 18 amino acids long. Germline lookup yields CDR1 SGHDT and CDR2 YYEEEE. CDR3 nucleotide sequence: TGTGCCAGCAGCTTGGCCTCAGGGGGAGCCTATGGTCCTGGGTCCCAGCGTTTT. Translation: CASSLASGGAYGPGSQRF. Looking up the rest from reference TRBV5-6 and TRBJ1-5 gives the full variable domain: DAGVTQSPTHLIKTRGQQVTLRCSPKSGHDTVSWYQQALGQGPQFIFQYYEEEERQRGNFPDRFSGHQFPNYSSELNVNALLLGDSALYLCASSLASGGAYGPGSQRFGDGTRLSIL.

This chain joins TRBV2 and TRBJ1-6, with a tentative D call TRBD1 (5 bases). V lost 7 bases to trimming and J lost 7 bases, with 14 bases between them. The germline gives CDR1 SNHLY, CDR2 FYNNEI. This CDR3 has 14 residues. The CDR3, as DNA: TGTGCCAGCAAGTCCAGGGAAGGAAATTCACCCCTCCACTTT. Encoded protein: CASKSREGNSPLHF.

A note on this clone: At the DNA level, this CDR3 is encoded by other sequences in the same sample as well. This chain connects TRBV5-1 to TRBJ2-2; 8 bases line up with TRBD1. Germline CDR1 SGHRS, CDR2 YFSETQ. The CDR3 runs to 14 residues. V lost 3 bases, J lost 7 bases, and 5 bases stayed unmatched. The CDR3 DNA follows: TGCGCCAGCAGCTCACAGGGGACAGGCGGGGAGCTGTTTTTT. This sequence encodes CASSSQGTGGELFF.

CDR3 residues: CASSFTVSNTEAFF. DNA for the CDR3: TGCGCCAGCAGCTTTACAGTATCGAACACTGAAGCTTTCTTT. The chain has TRBV5-1 and TRBJ1-1; no reliable D call. The CDR3 covers 14 residues. Germline V gives CDR1 SGHRS, CDR2 YFSETQ. Trimming took off 2 bases at V and 1 base at J, with 9 bases between the two ends.

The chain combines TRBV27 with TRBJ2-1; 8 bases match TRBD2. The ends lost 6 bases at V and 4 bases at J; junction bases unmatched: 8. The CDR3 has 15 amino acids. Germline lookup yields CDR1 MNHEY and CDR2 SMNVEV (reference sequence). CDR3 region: CASRHTSGLYNEQFF. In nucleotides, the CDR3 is TGTGCCAGCAGGCACACTAGCGGACTATACAATGAGCAGTTCTTC.

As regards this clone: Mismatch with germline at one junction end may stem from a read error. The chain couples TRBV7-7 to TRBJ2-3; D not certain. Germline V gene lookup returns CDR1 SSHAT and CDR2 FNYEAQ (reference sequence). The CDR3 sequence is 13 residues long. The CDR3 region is CASSRRNTDTQYF. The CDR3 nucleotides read TGTGCTAGCAGCCGCAGAAACACAGATACGCAGTATTTT.

The CDR3 DNA is TGCGCCAGCAGCTTTGAGCGGGGGACCACAGATACGCAGTATTTT. Its protein is CASSFERGTTDTQYF. This chain uses TRBV5-1 with TRBJ2-3; TRBD2 matches at 8 bases. The CDR3 has 15 amino acids. V was pared by 2 bases and J by 2 bases, with 4 bases of the junction left unmatched. Germline CDR1 SGHRS, CDR2 YFSETQ.

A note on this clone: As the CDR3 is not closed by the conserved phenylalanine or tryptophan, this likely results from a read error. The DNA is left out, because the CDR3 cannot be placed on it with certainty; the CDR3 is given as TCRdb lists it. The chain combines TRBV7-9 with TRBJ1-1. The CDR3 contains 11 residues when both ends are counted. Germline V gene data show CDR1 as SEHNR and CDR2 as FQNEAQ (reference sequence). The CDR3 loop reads CASSLGGFGSL.

The CDR3: CASSLGQGRGNTIYF. Here the CDR3 DNA reads TGTGCCAGCAGCTTAGGCCAGGGAAGAGGAAACACCATATATTTT. The chain carries TRBV11-2 and TRBJ1-3, with D perhaps matching TRBD1 (5 bases). The CDR3 length is 15 residues. Germline V CDR1 and CDR2: SGHAT, FQNNGV. V shed 1 base and J shed 4 bases, with 11 bases lying between them. Together with reference TRBV11-2 and TRBJ1-3, the CDR3 gives the full variable domain: EAGVAQSPRYKIIEKRQSVAFWCNPISGHATLYWYQQILGQGPKLLIQFQNNGVVDDSQLPKDRFSAERLKGVDSTLKIQPAKLEDSAVYLCASSLGQGRGNTIYFGEGSWLTVV.

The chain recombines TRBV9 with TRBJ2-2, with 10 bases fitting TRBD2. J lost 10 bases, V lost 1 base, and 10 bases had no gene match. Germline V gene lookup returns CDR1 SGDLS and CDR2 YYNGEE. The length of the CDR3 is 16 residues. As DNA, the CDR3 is TGTGCCAGCAGCGTAACAAGCGGGGGGGCCAAAGTGGAGCTGTTTTTT. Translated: CASSVTSGGAKVELFF.

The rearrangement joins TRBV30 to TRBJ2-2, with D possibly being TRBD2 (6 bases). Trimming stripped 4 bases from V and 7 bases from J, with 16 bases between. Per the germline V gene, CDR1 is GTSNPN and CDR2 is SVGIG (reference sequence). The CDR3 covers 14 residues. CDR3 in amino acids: CAWTQNPGVGELFF. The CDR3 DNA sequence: TGTGCCTGGACCCAAAACCCGGGGGTCGGGGAGCTGTTTTTT.

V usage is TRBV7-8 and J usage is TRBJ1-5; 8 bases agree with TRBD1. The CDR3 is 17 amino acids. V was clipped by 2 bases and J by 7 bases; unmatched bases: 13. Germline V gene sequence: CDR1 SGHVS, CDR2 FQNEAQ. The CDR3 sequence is CASSLNVPGGPGQPQHF. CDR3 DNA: TGTGCCAGCAGCTTAAACGTCCCAGGGGGCCCGGGACAGCCCCAGCATTTT.

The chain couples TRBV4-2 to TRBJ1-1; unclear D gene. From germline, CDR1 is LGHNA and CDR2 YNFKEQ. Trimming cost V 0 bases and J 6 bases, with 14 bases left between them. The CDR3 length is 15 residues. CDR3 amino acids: CASSQDEGWVAEAFF. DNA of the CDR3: TGTGCCAGCAGCCAAGATGAGGGCTGGGTCGCTGAAGCTTTCTTT.

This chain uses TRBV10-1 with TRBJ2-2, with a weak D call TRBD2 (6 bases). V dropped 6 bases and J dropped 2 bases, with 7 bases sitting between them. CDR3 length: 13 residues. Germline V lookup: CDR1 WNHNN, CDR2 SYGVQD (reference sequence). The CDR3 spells CASRGGNTGELFF. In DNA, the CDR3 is TGCGCCAGCAGGGGGGGTAACACCGGGGAGCTGTTTTTT.

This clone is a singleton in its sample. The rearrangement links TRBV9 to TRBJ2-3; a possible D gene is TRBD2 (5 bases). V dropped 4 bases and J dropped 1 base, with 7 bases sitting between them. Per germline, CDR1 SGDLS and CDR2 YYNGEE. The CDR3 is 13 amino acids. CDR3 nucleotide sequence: TGTGCCAGCAGCCGTAGCGGCACAGATACGCAGTATTTT. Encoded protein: CASSRSGTDTQYF.

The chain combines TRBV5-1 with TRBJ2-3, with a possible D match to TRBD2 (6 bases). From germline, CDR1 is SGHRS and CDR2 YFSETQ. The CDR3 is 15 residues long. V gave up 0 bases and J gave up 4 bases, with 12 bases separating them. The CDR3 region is CASSLGQSGPDTQYF. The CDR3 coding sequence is TGCGCCAGCAGCTTGGGACAGAGCGGGCCAGATACGCAGTATTTT.

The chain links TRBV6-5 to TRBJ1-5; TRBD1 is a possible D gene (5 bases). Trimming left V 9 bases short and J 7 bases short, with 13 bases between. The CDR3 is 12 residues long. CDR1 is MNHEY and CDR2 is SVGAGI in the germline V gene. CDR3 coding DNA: TGTGCCAGTACAGGTCTTACGCAGCCCCAGCATTTT. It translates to CASTGLTQPQHF.

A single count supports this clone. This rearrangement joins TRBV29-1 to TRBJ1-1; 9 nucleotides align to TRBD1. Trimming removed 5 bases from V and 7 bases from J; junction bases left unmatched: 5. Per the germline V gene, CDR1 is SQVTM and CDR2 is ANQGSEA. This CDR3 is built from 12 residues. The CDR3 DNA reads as TGCAGCGTTCGACAGGGGGGCGATGAAGCTTTCTTT. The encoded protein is CSVRQGGDEAFF.